This T cell receptor (beta chain) came from a study of blood T cell repertoires in COVID-19. As for the study in general: Acute-phase and convalescent COVID-19 samples originated in the United States, Italy and Spain. Sample material is recorded as cDNA or gDNA derived from T cells, B-cell-depleted T cells, or PBMCs.

Methods used by the authors: Reference gene primer amplification in the assay estimated nucleated cell counts. The protocol was immunoSEQ multiplex PCR, while the TCRdb copy is restricted to in-frame clones and leaves out a portion. V and J calls and clone size are copied from that table; D and trimming were computed from the DNA. The sample shows 300,000 or so clones, roughly 84% of them seen only once. The CDR3 contains 14 residues. Trimming shortened V by 3 bases and J by 0 bases, and 6 bases separated the two germline ends. Germline V CDR1 and CDR2: SGHTA, FQGNSA. This clonotype originated in a man aged 50 to 59 with active or convalescent COVID-19. The sample taken for sequencing was peripheral blood. This sequence joins TRBV7-2 and TRBJ1-5, with D unclear. CDR3 sequence reads: CASSFLNSNQPQHF. The CDR3 DNA reads TGTGCCAGCAGCTTCCTTAATAGCAATCAGCCCCAGCATTTT.